A single sample gave rise to the 16 T cell receptor beta chains below, sequenced in a study of blood T cells in healthy people across ages. Sample-barcoded 5' priming and a J-beta primer mix drove a second PCR of about 7 to 11 cycles. MiXCR, run by TCRdb on the 5' RACE reads, gives a single entry per CDR3 protein. The sample has around 1.7 million distinct CDR3 sequences, roughly 27% seen once. Sequencing was performed on blood. The receptors originated from a woman aged 25-40 years in good health.

The genes are TRBV19 and TRBJ2-5; no clear D gene. The J call is doubtful: the DNA matches TRBJ2-7 better. The germline CDR1 and CDR2 sequences are LNHDA and SQIVND (reference sequence). The CDR3 is 15 residues long. The CDR3 coding sequence is TGTGCCAGTAGTATAGGGAGTACAGAGACCTACGAGCAGTACTTC. Protein product: CASSIGSTETYEQYF.

This clonotype was counted only a few times. The chain combines TRBV21-1 with TRBJ2-3; the table gives TRBD1 as D, unverified against the DNA. TRBV21-1 is marked as a pseudogene. There are 15 residues in the CDR3. CDR3 in DNA: TGTGCCAGCTGGGGACCGGACAGGGGAAAAGATACGCAGTATTTT. This gives the protein CASWGPDRGKDTQYF.

This clonotype occurred a few times. The rearrangement joins TRBV29-1 to TRBJ2-1; D gene uncertain. V lost 4 bases to trimming and J lost 7 bases, with 11 bases between them. The CDR3 is made up of 12 amino acids. The germline gives CDR1 SQVTM, CDR2 ANQGSEA. CDR3 sequence: CSVGDTLNEQFF. The DNA of the CDR3 is TGCAGCGTTGGAGACACCTTGAATGAGCAGTTCTTC.

This chain connects TRBV3-1 to TRBJ2-1, with a possible D match to TRBD2 (5 bases). The CDR3 totals 13 residues. Per germline, CDR1 LGHDT and CDR2 YNNKEL (reference sequence). Trimming left V 1 base short and J 8 bases short, with 9 bases between. The DNA of the CDR3 is TGTGCCAGCAGCCAAGGTCTCGGGGATGAGCAGTTCTTC. This translates into CASSQGLGDEQFF.

The chain carries TRBV5-5 and TRBJ2-1, with a tentative D call TRBD2 (7 bases). The CDR3 consists of 15 residues. Trimming took off 0 bases at V and 8 bases at J, with 15 bases between the two ends. Looked up from germline, CDR1 is SGHKS and CDR2 is YYEKEE (reference sequence). CDR3 amino acids: CASSLVPGEGHEQFF. In DNA form, the CDR3 reads TGTGCCAGCAGCTTGGTGCCAGGGGAGGGGCATGAGCAGTTCTTC.

This clonotype was counted only a few times. CDR3 coding DNA: TGTGCCAGCAGAGAAAAGAGGAACACTGAAGCTTTCTTT. Its translation is CASREKRNTEAFF. This chain uses TRBV6-1 with TRBJ1-1; unclear D gene. Germline V gene sequence: CDR1 MNHNS, CDR2 SASEGT. V lost 6 bases and J 1 base, leaving 9 bases between the germline ends. The CDR3 totals 13 residues.

This clonotype was found many times. This sequence joins TRBV5-1 and TRBJ2-1, with 11 bases identical to TRBD1. CDR3 size: 14 residues. CDR1 and CDR2 (germline): SGHRS, YFSETQ. V lost 0 bases and J lost 14; bases outside the gene matches: 7. The CDR3: CASSLELPGQGEFF. CDR3 bases: TGCGCCAGCAGCTTGGAACTACCGGGACAGGGGGAGTTCTTC.

This clonotype came up a few times. The chain combines TRBV24-1 with TRBJ2-1; no clear D. The V end lost 8 bases, the J end lost 0 bases, and 10 bases lay between the germline ends. The CDR3 runs 14 residues. CDR1 is KGHDR and CDR2 is SFDVKD in the germline V gene. CDR3 nucleotide sequence: TGTGCCACCATAAGCCAGAGCTCCTACAATGAGCAGTTCTTC. Amino acids: CATISQSSYNEQFF.

The J gene is TRBJ2-1, the V gene TRBV14; D is unresolved. Trimming removed 2 bases at V and 5 bases at J, with 7 bases between. CDR1 SGHDN and CDR2 FVKESK come from the germline V gene. This CDR3 is 13 amino acids long. CDR3 region: CASSQLNNNEQFF. CDR3 coding DNA: TGTGCCAGCAGCCAACTGAATAACAATGAGCAGTTCTTC.

This clonotype has ten or more counts. V gene TRBV4-3 combines with J gene TRBJ2-1, with D possibly matching TRBD1 (6 bases). CDR1 is LGHNA, CDR2 YSLEER, per germline. V was trimmed by 4 bases and J by 3 bases, leaving 19 bases between them. The CDR3 totals 17 residues. The CDR3 DNA reads TGCGCCAGCAGCCGAGAACCCGGACAGCGGAACTACAATGAGCAGTTCTTC. Amino acid sequence: CASSREPGQRNYNEQFF.

There are many counts of this clonotype. J is TRBJ1-4 and V is TRBV6-5; D is undetermined. The CDR3 runs 12 residues. Germline loops: CDR1 MNHEY, CDR2 SVGAGI. The V and J ends lost 2 bases and 10 bases respectively, with 8 bases between them. The CDR3 coding sequence is TGTGCCAGCAGTTACGGTAGATCAAAACTGTTTTTT. This codes for CASSYGRSKLFF.

This clonotype was counted between two and nine times. This sequence joins TRBV20-1 and TRBJ1-4; 7 bases align to TRBD1. The CDR3 is made up of 13 amino acids. The germline V gene encodes CDR1 DFQATT and CDR2 SNEGSKA (reference sequence). The V gene end was trimmed by 6 bases and the J gene end by 3 bases; junction bases not matched to a gene: 4. CDR3 sequence reads: CSANRGSNEKLFF. For the CDR3, the DNA is TGCAGTGCAAACAGGGGTTCTAATGAAAAACTGTTTTTT.

The V call is TRBV7-2, the J call TRBJ2-5; 7 nucleotides agree with TRBD2. The CDR3 has 15 residues. Germline V CDR1 and CDR2: SGHTA, FQGNSA. V lost 3 bases and J lost 3; bases outside the gene matches: 7. DNA of the CDR3: TGTGCCAGCAGCTTGGGAGGGTGGTCGGAAGAGACCCAGTACTTC. Its translation: CASSLGGWSEETQYF.

In this sample, this clonotype turned up many times. This chain joins TRBV28 and TRBJ2-7, with 8 bases aligning to TRBD1. Trimming took 6 bases from V and 7 from J; bases not matched to a gene: 8. The CDR3 runs 13 residues. The germline V gene encodes CDR1 MDHEN and CDR2 SYDVKM. CDR3 nucleotide sequence: TGTGCCAGCAGCCCAGGGGGCCCCTGGGAGCAGTACTTC. Translating gives CASSPGGPWEQYF.

This clonotype was counted only a few times. The chain recombines TRBV10-3 with TRBJ1-1; no definite D call. Trimming removed 3 bases from V and 0 bases from J, with 5 bases in between. Germline CDR1 ENHRY, CDR2 SYGVKD. The CDR3 sequence is 13 residues long. Here the CDR3 DNA reads TGTGCCATCAGTGACGGAATGAACACTGAAGCTTTCTTT. Its protein is CAISDGMNTEAFF.

The chain uses TRBV20-1 and TRBJ2-1, with 7 bases that match TRBD1. The V segment lost 6 bases and the J segment 1 base; nucleotides outside the gene matches: 9. This CDR3 comprises 15 residues. Germline V lookup: CDR1 DFQATT, CDR2 SNEGSKA (reference sequence). The DNA of the CDR3 is TGCAGTGCCAGGGGGTTGCGGGCGTCCTACAATGAGCAGTTCTTC. Protein product: CSARGLRASYNEQFF.